This passage covers 5 T cell receptor beta chains from one sample sequenced in a study of CD8+ T cells in alopecia areata listed by TCRdb under 2018. The meaning of the sample's treatment or condition label: oral pan-JAK inhibitor, 5-10 mg twice daily. The library was obtained by the immunoSEQ multiplex PCR assay. For TCR sequencing, RNA was extracted from every sample and reverse transcribed into cDNA to serve as template. This is the immuneACCESS table as TCRdb keeps it, with only in-frame sequences that have V and J called. A part of the clones is gone; compared with another copy, unresolved V genes explain less than half, and the rest is unexplained. Recorded for this sample are roughly 100,000 clones; approximately 90% of them occurred a single time. The ten top clones hold 11% of the sample. The input for sequencing was CD8+ T cells sorted from blood, taken at approximately week 30, from a patient treated with tofacitinib. The receptors derive from a human donor with alopecia areata.

The chain couples TRBV5-4 to TRBJ2-1; D is unclear. CDR1 is SGHNT, CDR2 YYREEE, per germline (reference sequence). V was trimmed by 4 bases and J by 5 bases, leaving 13 bases between them. The CDR3 has 14 amino acids. The CDR3 bases are TGTGCCAGCAGCCCCGTCGCCGAAAACAATGAGCAGTTCTTC. Residues: CASSPVAENNEQFF.

The CDR3 DNA sequence: TGTGCCAGCAGCCCGGGACTAGCGGGCACAGATACGCAGTATTTT. Protein: CASSPGLAGTDTQYF. The chain is built from TRBV5-4 and TRBJ2-3; the match to TRBD2 covers 11 bases. V trimming: 4 bases; J trimming: 1 base; junction bases outside the gene matches: 2. Germline CDR1 SGHNT, CDR2 YYREEE (reference sequence). This CDR3 is built from 15 residues.

The chain's CDR3 is CASSQGMGYEQFF. The CDR3 coding sequence is TGCGCCAGCAGCCAAGGAATGGGCTATGAGCAGTTCTTC. The gene calls are TRBV4-1 and TRBJ2-1; D unclear. The CDR3 sequence is 13 residues long. Trimming pared 1 base from V and 8 bases from J, leaving 9 bases between. CDR1 is MGHRA and CDR2 is YSYEKL in the germline V gene.

V and J are TRBV5-1 and TRBJ2-3; TRBD2 matches 14 bases. V was pared by 0 bases and J by 1 base, with 7 bases of the junction left unmatched. Per the germline V gene, CDR1 is SGHRS and CDR2 is YFSETQ. The CDR3 sequence is 19 residues long. CDR3: CASSLAGTSGRRGTDTQYF. The CDR3 DNA is TGCGCCAGCAGCTTGGCCGGGACTAGCGGGAGACGGGGCACAGATACGCAGTATTTT.

This rearrangement joins TRBV7-3 to TRBJ2-2; TRBD2 matches at 11 bases. The ends lost 6 bases at V and 1 base at J; junction bases unmatched: 1. Germline V gives CDR1 SGHTA, CDR2 FQGTGA. The CDR3 covers 15 residues. CDR3 nucleotide sequence: TGTGCCAGCAGGGGGACTAGCGGGAACACCGGGGAGCTGTTTTTT. It specifies CASRGTSGNTGELFF.